This entry features one T cell receptor beta chain sequence. The antigen it binds to is not known. No qualities accompany the bases; no much larger clone lies one base away. Library construction relied on PCR. The sequencer listed for this sample is Illumina HiSeq 4000. High-throughput sequencing was used to profile the TCR beta-chain CDR3 region of every patient. The study's own analysis went as follows. CDR3 differences across clinicopathological groups were used to build a classifier for discriminating distant-metastatic papillary thyroid cancer patients. Repertoire diversity was assessed with the Shannon index, and tumor-blood repertoire similarity with the Morisita-Horn index. TCRdb passed the public sequencing reads through fastp at Q25 and MiXCR, retaining productive beta sequences. TCRdb assigned the V and J calls; the authors' analysis was not used. The sample has 20,000 or so clones on record, under 35% of them singletons. The top ten clonotypes cover around 5.8% of the sample.

This specimen comes from a study of metastatic and nonmetastatic thyroid tumors (TCRdb year 2020). Background for the entire study: Repertoires were compared across peripheral blood and tumor or nodule tissue samples from malignant and benign thyroid patients.

None of the patients had been given any treatment before thyroid surgery. Using T-cell receptor beta sequencing, the researchers looked back retrospectively at clinical samples from patients, gathered between about 2012 and 2018. The CDR3 runs 14 amino acids, cysteine and phenylalanine included. Only the CDR3 DNA stays, 42 bases, in frame from base 1. Taken from the germline V gene (reference sequence), the CDR1 and CDR2 loops are DFQATT and SNEGSKA. Trimming takes 7 bases off V and 4 bases off J; junction bases not matched to a gene: 9. Overall study results and their limits: TCR beta diversity was reported as significantly higher in malignant tumors than in benign nodules, in both blood and tumor samples.

The chain joins TRBV20-1 to TRBJ2-3; 9 bases in between match TRBD2. The receptor's source is a female donor with papillary thyroid cancer or a benign thyroid nodule (not recorded which). Some clones in this sample may be carry-over from other donors' samples. Sequencing input: blood. The encoded CDR3 is CSVGGGRAPDTQYF. The sequenced DNA: TGCAGTGTTGGGGGCGGGAGGGCCCCAGATACGCAGTATTTT.